These 10 T cell receptor beta chains originate from one sample sequenced in a study. One entry per CDR3 protein, called by TCRdb with MiXCR from the RT-PCR reads. The profile shows hundreds of thousands of distinct CDR3 sequences, 13% to 15% of them singletons. The sequenced material came from memory CD4+ T cells from blood. The receptors shown here come from a female donor in good health, serving as a healthy control.

Ten or more counts support this clonotype. The genes are TRBV12-3 or TRBV12-4 and TRBJ2-5; no definite D call. This CDR3 is 13 amino acids long. The V end lost 3 bases, the J end lost 7 bases, and 12 bases lay between the germline ends. CDR3 nucleotide sequence: TGTGCCAGCAGTTTTTATAGTACGGGGACCCAGTACTTC. Its protein is CASSFYSTGTQYF.

V gene TRBV7-2 combines with J gene TRBJ2-1; possible D gene TRBD1, 6 bases. From germline, CDR1 is SGHTA and CDR2 FQGNSA. The CDR3 runs 16 residues. With 2 bases removed from V and 2 bases from J, the gap between germline ends came to 13 bases. Here the CDR3 reads CASSLSAGTTYNEQFF. CDR3 nucleotide sequence: TGTGCCAGCAGCTTATCCGCCGGGACAACCTACAATGAGCAGTTCTTC. The whole variable domain, remainder taken from reference TRBV7-2 and TRBJ2-1, is GAGVSQSPSNKVTEKGKDVELRCDPISGHTALYWYRQSLGQGLEFLIYFQGNSAPDKSGLPSDRFSAERTGGSVSTLTIQRTQQEDSAVYLCASSLSAGTTYNEQFFGPGTRLTVL.

This sequence joins TRBV20-1 and TRBJ2-3; 8 bases map to TRBD2. V was pared by 5 bases and J by 1 base, with 5 bases of the junction left unmatched. This CDR3 comprises 14 residues. Germline V CDR1 and CDR2: DFQATT, SNEGSKA (reference sequence). The CDR3 region is CSALTSERTDTQYF. The CDR3 DNA is TGCAGTGCTCTGACTAGCGAGCGCACAGATACGCAGTATTTT.

This clonotype was seen ten or more times. This chain links TRBV12-3 or TRBV12-4 with TRBJ2-2; the D gene could be TRBD1 or TRBD2 (6 bases each). V lost 5 bases and J lost 9, with 13 bases in between. The CDR3 extends over 13 amino acids. Written as DNA, the CDR3 is TGTGCCAGCAGTCCTTGGGGGGCCAGGGAGCTGTTTTTT. Translation gives CASSPWGARELFF.

The chain couples TRBV4-1 to TRBJ1-3; D gene unclear. The length of the CDR3 is 15 residues. CDR1 is MGHRA and CDR2 is YSYEKL in the germline V gene. V was clipped by 1 base and J by 0 bases, with 7 bases between them. CDR3 residues: CASSQAESSGNTIYF. DNA for the CDR3: TGCGCCAGCAGCCAAGCGGAGAGCTCTGGAAACACCATATATTTT.

The V and J genes are TRBV5-1 and TRBJ1-5; 8 bases align to TRBD1. The CDR3 is 15 amino acids. The germline V gene has CDR1 SGHRS and CDR2 YFSETQ. V gave up 4 bases and J gave up 4 bases; unmatched junction bases: 7. CDR3 DNA: TGCGCCAGCAGCCCAACGGGACAGGCGAATCAGCCCCAGCATTTT. Its translation: CASSPTGQANQPQHF.

For this clonotype: The junction departs from germline at one end; a sequencing error may be responsible. The J gene is TRBJ2-3, the V gene TRBV11-2; the match to TRBD1 covers 7 bases. This CDR3 region has 13 residues. The V gene's germline CDR1 is SGHAT and CDR2 FQNNGV. The CDR3 loop reads CASTLGDRLSQYF. CDR3 nucleotide sequence: TGTGCCAGCACCTTAGGGGACAGACTTTCTCAGTATTTT.

Many counts were recorded for this clonotype. The V and J genes are TRBV5-1 and TRBJ2-2; TRBD1 matches 11 bases. The CDR3 extends over 16 amino acids. The junction had 9 bases not matched to a gene; V was cut back by 4 bases and J by 7 bases. Per the germline V gene, CDR1 is SGHRS and CDR2 is YFSETQ. The CDR3 nucleotides are TGCGCCAGCAGCCTGGGACAGGGGGTTAGCATCGGGGAGCTGTTTTTT. Amino acid sequence: CASSLGQGVSIGELFF.

V usage is TRBV9 and J usage is TRBJ2-2; TRBD2 agrees at 8 bases. Germline-derived CDR1 and CDR2 are SGDLS and YYNGEE. The CDR3 sequence is 16 residues long. Trimming took 2 bases from V and 5 from J; bases not matched to a gene: 8. The CDR3 region has the DNA TGTGCCAGCAGCGTTTCCGTGACTAGCGTTACCGGGGAGCTGTTTTTT. Protein sequence: CASSVSVTSVTGELFF.

There are a few counts of this clonotype. The chain joins TRBV7-2 to TRBJ2-7, with D perhaps matching TRBD2 (6 bases). Trimming removed 6 bases from V and 5 bases from J, with 17 bases in between. This CDR3 comprises 14 residues. The V gene's germline CDR1 is SGHTA and CDR2 FQGNSA. CDR3 region: CASSFHRDFNEQYF. CDR3 DNA: TGTGCCAGCAGTTTCCACCGGGACTTTAACGAGCAGTACTTC. Together with reference TRBV7-2 and TRBJ2-7, the CDR3 gives the full variable domain: GAGVSQSPSNKVTEKGKDVELRCDPISGHTALYWYRQSLGQGLEFLIYFQGNSAPDKSGLPSDRFSAERTGGSVSTLTIQRTQQEDSAVYLCASSFHRDFNEQYFGPGTRLTVT.